This T cell receptor (beta chain) was documented in a study of PD-1 blockade in mismatch repair-deficient tumors. Looking at the study overall: All were previously treated, progressing patients with 11 to 13 mismatch repair-deficient cancer types.

Study findings and constraints: Rapid post-treatment expansion, then contraction, generally preceding radiologic response, marked tumor-resident clones.

TCRs were sequenced from three patients responding to pembrolizumab. A note on this clone: Antigen specificity is unknown.

Sequencing was performed with immunoSEQ multiplex PCR; in TCRdb, only in-frame clones are kept and a portion is missing. The table records about 34,000 clones, about 85% of them present only once. Germline CDR1 reads SGHTS; CDR2 reads YDEGEE. CDR3 length: 16 residues. The V end was cut by 1 base, the J end by 9 bases, with 17 bases between. The TCR comes from an adult with mismatch repair-deficient cancer. The J gene is TRBJ1-6, the V gene TRBV5-8; D call uncertain. The sample here was PBMCs, taken approximately 6 weeks after starting pembrolizumab. The CDR3 reads CASSLSGYSLGSPLHF. The CDR3 DNA reads TGTGCCAGCAGCTTGTCAGGATACAGCTTGGGTTCACCCCTCCACTTT.